This T cell receptor (beta chain) was captured in a study of cytomegalovirus exposure and HLA in healthy donors. The assay was immunoSEQ multiplex PCR, and TCRdb's table has in-frame clones only and misses some. The table shows about 82,000 clones, with 85% to 95% occurring only once. V lost 0 bases, J lost 3 bases, and 7 bases lay in between. Germline loops: CDR1 SGHKS, CDR2 YYEKEE (reference sequence). This CDR3 contains 14 residues. Only one count was recorded for this clone. The chain joins TRBV5-5 to TRBJ1-5, with unresolved D. This TCR was recovered from a woman aged 18-35 years in good health and CMV-seronegative. Sequenced: PBMCs. CDR3 loop: CASSLATINQPQHF. CDR3 DNA sequence: TGTGCCAGCAGCTTGGCCACAATCAATCAGCCCCAGCATTTT.